This is a list of T cell receptor beta chains from one sample in a study of lymphopenia after photon versus proton radiotherapy. Here immunoSEQ multiplex PCR was the method, and the copy in TCRdb shows in-frame clones only, minus some. The table has 65,000 to 90,000 clones, roughly 92% seen once. Sequenced material: peripheral blood, taken from a patient treated with photon-based radiotherapy. These receptors all come from a woman aged 40 to 55 with cholangiocarcinoma. Each CDR3 is given with its conserved first and last residue.

J gene: TRBJ2-3
V gene: TRBV5-1
CDR3 protein: CASSFFPGPGDTQYF

J gene: TRBJ2-5
V gene: TRBV6-1
CDR3 protein: CASSAEETQYF

J gene: TRBJ1-5
V gene: TRBV9
CDR3 protein: CASSVGDSNQPQHF

J gene: TRBJ2-2
V gene: TRBV7-8
CDR3 protein: CASSSSGNANTGELFF

J gene: TRBJ2-1
V gene: TRBV28
CDR3 protein: CASSFPGRGNNEQFF

J gene: TRBJ1-1
V gene: TRBV27
CDR3 protein: CASSKWTGPTIEAFF

J gene: TRBJ2-5
V gene: TRBV7-9
CDR3 protein: CASSSVQGRSGETQYF

J gene: TRBJ1-4
V gene: TRBV6-1
CDR3 protein: CASSPGQSGEKLFF

J gene: TRBJ1-2
V gene: TRBV7-9
CDR3 protein: CASSLAGNYGYTF

J gene: TRBJ2-3
V gene: TRBV5-8
CDR3 protein: CASSPRQTSEYF

J gene: TRBJ1-2
V gene: TRBV30
CDR3 protein: CAWSPRGNYGYTF

J gene: TRBJ1-2
V gene: TRBV30
CDR3 protein: CAWSPSGLFAYGYTF

J gene: TRBJ1-3
V gene: TRBV28
CDR3 protein: CATRGPGVSGNTIYF

J gene: TRBJ2-7
V gene: TRBV2
CDR3 protein: CASSNNREGYEQYF

J gene: TRBJ1-4
V gene: TRBV4-1
CDR3 protein: CASSARGRDEKLFF

J gene: TRBJ1-5
V gene: TRBV23-1
CDR3 protein: CASSQFGGHDGDQPQHF

J gene: TRBJ1-1
V gene: TRBV27
CDR3 protein: CASYTIGGVTEAFF

J gene: TRBJ1-4
V gene: TRBV19
CDR3 protein: CASSRDRRAPYEKLFF

J gene: TRBJ1-1
V gene: TRBV30
CDR3 protein: CAWSVRGFLAFF

J gene: TRBJ1-5
V gene: TRBV27
CDR3 protein: CASSPFYVDQPQHF

J gene: TRBJ1-5
V gene: TRBV28
CDR3 protein: CASQWAAGGQPQHF

J gene: TRBJ1-1
V gene: TRBV5-5
CDR3 protein: CASSLGGLAFF

J gene: TRBJ1-4
V gene: TRBV7-2
CDR3 protein: CASSLGTGLIGEKLFF

J gene: TRBJ1-5
V gene: TRBV19
CDR3 protein: CASSIAGGGNQPQHF

J gene: TRBJ2-5
V gene: TRBV6-5
CDR3 protein: CASSYLGVETQYF

J gene: TRBJ1-1
V gene: TRBV7-2
CDR3 protein: CASSSAGASGNTEAFF

J gene: TRBJ2-3
V gene: TRBV5-6
CDR3 protein: CASSLKSITQYF

J gene: TRBJ2-3
V gene: TRBV5-6
CDR3 protein: CASSSIRGRTDTQYF

J gene: TRBJ2-7
V gene: TRBV10-1
CDR3 protein: CASSESTGADRSVREQYF

J gene: TRBJ1-1
V gene: TRBV5-4
CDR3 protein: CASSAAMNTEAFF

J gene: TRBJ2-3
V gene: TRBV20-1
CDR3 protein: CSASLTDTQYF

J gene: TRBJ1-1
V gene: TRBV10-3
CDR3 protein: CAISEARTGLNTEAFF

J gene: TRBJ1-2
V gene: TRBV19
CDR3 protein: CASAANPPYGYTF

J gene: TRBJ1-5
V gene: TRBV28
CDR3 protein: CASSLAESYSNQPQHF

J gene: TRBJ2-7
V gene: TRBV19
CDR3 protein: CASSIAPGYEQYF

J gene: TRBJ1-1
V gene: TRBV19
CDR3 protein: CASSTSLTGNTEAFF

J gene: TRBJ2-2
V gene: TRBV7-9
CDR3 protein: CASSQRPNTGELFF

J gene: TRBJ1-1
V gene: TRBV6-1
CDR3 protein: CASSEPGGGNTEAFF

J gene: -
V gene: TRBV10-2
CDR3 protein: CASQGTSGPYEQYF

J gene: TRBJ1-1
V gene: TRBV27
CDR3 protein: CASRPTFGGEAFF

J gene: TRBJ2-7
V gene: TRBV5-4
CDR3 protein: CASSFRGSYEQYF

J gene: TRBJ1-1
V gene: TRBV30
CDR3 protein: CAWSRLRIVNTEAFF

J gene: TRBJ1-6
V gene: TRBV19
CDR3 protein: CASSPPGAGYNSPLHF

J gene: TRBJ2-2
V gene: TRBV4-3
CDR3 protein: CASSQGQGGYGELFF

J gene: TRBJ1-6
V gene: TRBV27
CDR3 protein: CASSLSFSVSESPLHF

J gene: TRBJ2-1
V gene: TRBV5-1
CDR3 protein: CASSLGNRFPDDEQFF

J gene: TRBJ1-5
V gene: TRBV7-2
CDR3 protein: CASSLARVVTSNQPQHF

J gene: TRBJ1-5
V gene: TRBV11-2
CDR3 protein: CASSLGSRGGQPQHF

J gene: TRBJ1-3
V gene: TRBV6-6
CDR3 protein: CASRSTGNTIYF

J gene: TRBJ1-3
V gene: TRBV19
CDR3 protein: CASSLQGSGNTIYF

J gene: TRBJ2-1
V gene: TRBV6-5
CDR3 protein: CASSYVGGGSGQFF

J gene: TRBJ1-6
V gene: TRBV5-4
CDR3 protein: CASSQGQEVFSPLHF

J gene: TRBJ1-1
V gene: TRBV4-1
CDR3 protein: CASRGILLNTEAFF